This TCR beta chain was documented in a study of blood T cell repertoires in COVID-19. Study-wide background: The United States, Italy and Spain were the sources of the acute and convalescent COVID-19 samples. In each case, the material was cDNA or gDNA derived from T cells, B-cell-depleted T cells, or PBMCs.

As handled by the study authors: Scientists estimated how many nucleated cells there were by amplifying reference gene primers. Clones were read by immunoSEQ multiplex PCR, and TCRdb kept only the in-frame ones, dropping some. The V and J calls and the clone size are those of that table, but D and trimming were determined from the DNA. This sample has about 670,000 clones, with approximately 90% found just once. Worth noting for this clone: This sample includes further DNA sequences coding for the same CDR3.

The germline gives CDR1 KGHDR, CDR2 SFDVKD. V lost 0 bases and J 8 bases, leaving 10 bases between the germline ends. This CDR3 comprises 14 residues. Sample: peripheral blood. This receptor was obtained from a woman aged 18-35 years with acute or convalescent COVID-19. J is TRBJ2-1 and V is TRBV24-1, with D perhaps matching TRBD2 (5 bases). The CDR3 loop reads CATSDLRGLDEQFF. CDR3 in DNA: TGTGCCACCAGTGATTTGCGTGGACTTGATGAGCAGTTCTTC.